The 14 T cell receptor beta chains given below trace back to one sample, sequenced in a study of CD8+CD57+ T cells in acquired aplastic anemia. Genomic DNA acted as the template from which TCR beta VDJ combination and CDR3 sequence profiling were carried out. TCRdb re-called the reads through MiXCR, storing one row per CDR3 protein. Of just over 400,000 distinct CDR3 sequences in the sample, 65% to 75% were seen once. Sequenced input: sorted CD4+, CD8+, or CD8+CD57+ T cells (not recorded which) from PBMCs. The receptor source for this set is a human donor in good health, serving as a control.

This clonotype was counted at least ten times. J is TRBJ2-7 and V is TRBV6-1; TRBD1 matches 9 bases. Germline V gene lookup returns CDR1 MNHNS and CDR2 SASEGT. After removal of 10 bases from V and 2 bases from J, the junction contained 9 bases not matched to a gene. The CDR3 has 14 residues. CDR3 protein: CATTLGDRAYEQYF. In DNA, the CDR3 is TGTGCCACTACCCTAGGGGACAGGGCCTACGAGCAGTACTTC.

The genes are TRBV4-1 and TRBJ2-3; perhaps TRBD2 as D (5 bases). Germline V lookup: CDR1 MGHRA, CDR2 YSYEKL. Trimming pared 4 bases from V and 0 bases from J, leaving 11 bases between. The CDR3 is made up of 15 amino acids. The CDR3 here is CASSLRDPSTDTQYF. Here the CDR3 DNA reads TGCGCCAGCAGCCTCCGGGATCCTAGCACAGATACGCAGTATTTT.

This clonotype was counted once. Compared with germline, one end of the junction differs, possibly owing to a read error. The chain combines TRBV7-6 with TRBJ2-7, with a tentative D call TRBD2 (6 bases). Germline V gene sequence: CDR1 SGHVS, CDR2 FNYEAQ. The CDR3 runs to 12 residues. The CDR3 here is CASSLVEGEDKF. Here the CDR3 DNA reads TGTGCCAGCAGCTTAGTGGAGGGTGAAGATAAGTTC.

Ten or more counts support this clonotype. The chain couples TRBV12-3 or TRBV12-4 to TRBJ1-5; D unresolved. The CDR3 consists of 15 residues. Trimming took off 3 bases at V and 1 base at J, with 10 bases between the two ends. DNA of the CDR3: TGTGCCAGCAGTTTTGAGGGATCGAGCAATCAGCCCCAGCATTTT. Translated: CASSFEGSSNQPQHF.

This clonotype showed up many times. The rearrangement joins TRBV2 to TRBJ2-3; D gene ambiguous. The length of the CDR3 is 13 residues. Germline values: CDR1 SNHLY, CDR2 FYNNEI. With 2 bases removed from V and 3 bases from J, the gap between germline ends came to 6 bases. The CDR3 nucleotides are TGTGCCAGCAGTGAATTGAGAACAGATACGCAGTATTTT. Translation gives CASSELRTDTQYF.

CDR3 residues: CATSQGRSNQPQHF. The CDR3 nucleotides read TGTGCCACCAGTCAGGGAAGGAGCAATCAGCCCCAGCATTTT. The chain is built from TRBV24-1 and TRBJ1-5; a possible D gene is TRBD1 (5 bases). Trimming removed 6 bases at V and 1 base at J, with 9 bases between. The CDR3 sequence is 14 residues long. CDR1 is KGHDR and CDR2 is SFDVKD in the germline V gene.

As for this clonotype: Mismatch with germline at one junction end may stem from a read error. The V gene is TRBV7-9, the J gene TRBJ1-2; possibly TRBD1 for D (5 bases). The V gene's germline CDR1 is SEHNR and CDR2 FQNEAQ (reference sequence). This CDR3 is built from 14 residues. The CDR3 DNA is TGTGCCAGCAGCTTGGGAGGGACCTACTCTGGCGACACCTTC. Protein: CASSLGGTYSGDTF. The variable domain in full, with the rest retrieved from reference TRBV7-9 and TRBJ1-2, is DTGVSQNPRHKITKRGQNVTFRCDPISEHNRLYWYRQTLGQGPEFLTYFQNEAQLEKSRLLSDRFSAERPKGSFSTLEIQRTEQGDSAMYLCASSLGGTYSGDTFGSGTRLTVV.

V and J are TRBV2 and TRBJ1-1, with TRBD1 as a possible D gene (6 bases). V was trimmed by 4 bases and J by 5 bases, leaving 14 bases between them. The CDR3 is 14 residues long. CDR1 SNHLY and CDR2 FYNNEI come from the germline V gene. This CDR3 reads CASSVARGSTEAFF. In DNA, the CDR3 is TGTGCCAGCAGTGTGGCCAGGGGTAGTACTGAAGCTTTCTTT.

The sample holds many counts of this clonotype. The CDR3 nucleotides are TGTGCCTGGAGTGTGGCAGGGGTGTATAATTCACCCCTCCACTTT. Translating gives CAWSVAGVYNSPLHF. This chain uses TRBV30 with TRBJ1-6; D is possibly TRBD1 (6 bases). V lost 0 bases, J lost 4 bases, and 10 bases lay in between. Germline CDR1 is GTSNPN and CDR2 is SVGIG (reference sequence). The length of the CDR3 is 15 residues.

Concerning this clonotype itself: Germline and junction disagree at one end, which may indicate a read error. V gene TRBV7-2 combines with J gene TRBJ1-3; D may be TRBD1 (5 bases). CDR1 and CDR2 (germline): SGHTA, FQGNSA. This CDR3 region has 14 residues. The CDR3 DNA reads as TGTGCCAGCAGCCTCATGACTGGGGGAAACACCTACGATTTT. Its translation: CASSLMTGGNTYDF.

This clonotype was seen only once. The chain couples TRBV5-1 to TRBJ1-1; unclear D gene. V was cut by 0 bases and J by 8 bases, with 11 bases left in between. This CDR3 spans 13 amino acids. Germline CDR1 SGHRS, CDR2 YFSETQ. The CDR3 DNA sequence: TGCGCCAGCAGCTTGGATCTAGCGCCAGAAGCTTTCTTT. It codes for CASSLDLAPEAFF.

The chain links TRBV7-3 to TRBJ1-5; possible D gene TRBD1, 5 bases. The CDR3 has 13 residues. CDR1 is SGHTA and CDR2 is FQGTGA in the germline V gene. The V end lost 1 base, the J end lost 7 bases, and 8 bases lay between the germline ends. CDR3: CASSLKGKQPQHF. DNA of the CDR3: TGTGCCAGCAGCTTAAAGGGGAAACAGCCCCAGCATTTT. The whole variable domain, filled in from reference TRBV7-3 and TRBJ1-5, reads GAGVSQTPSNKVTEKGKYVELRCDPISGHTALYWYRQSLGQGPEFLIYFQGTGAADDSGLPNDRFFAVRPEGSVSTLKIQRTERGDSAVYLCASSLKGKQPQHFGDGTRLSIL.

For this clonotype: Since a much larger clone is just one base distant, this may be a read error. This sequence joins TRBV10-3 and TRBJ2-6, with D perhaps matching TRBD1 (5 bases). Germline loops: CDR1 ENHRY, CDR2 SYGVKD. There are 14 residues in the CDR3. The CDR3 DNA reads TGTGCCAGCATCCCCAGGTCTGGGGCCTACGTCCTGACTTTC. This codes for CASIPRSGAYVLTF.

The chain carries TRBV6-9 and TRBJ1-2, with 9 bases matching TRBD1. This CDR3 comprises 15 residues. Trimming at V came to 6 bases and at J to 5 bases, leaving 10 bases not matched to a gene. The V gene's germline CDR1 is MNHGY and CDR2 SVAAGI. The CDR3 nucleotides are TGTGCCAGCAGCCGAGGGACAGGGAATTGGTATGGCTACACCTTC. It codes for CASSRGTGNWYGYTF.